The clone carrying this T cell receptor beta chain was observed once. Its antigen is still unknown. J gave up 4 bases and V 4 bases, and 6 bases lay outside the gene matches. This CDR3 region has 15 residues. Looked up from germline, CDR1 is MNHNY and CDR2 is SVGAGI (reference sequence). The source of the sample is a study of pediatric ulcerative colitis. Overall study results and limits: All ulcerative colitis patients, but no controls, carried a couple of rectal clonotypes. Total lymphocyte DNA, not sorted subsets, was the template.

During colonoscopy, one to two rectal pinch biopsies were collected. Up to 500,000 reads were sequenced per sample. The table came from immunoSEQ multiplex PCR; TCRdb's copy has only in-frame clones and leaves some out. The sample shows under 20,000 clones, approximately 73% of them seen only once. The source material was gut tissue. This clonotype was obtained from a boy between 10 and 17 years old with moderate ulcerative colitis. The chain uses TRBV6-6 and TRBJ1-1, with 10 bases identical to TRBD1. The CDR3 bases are TGTGCCAGCAGTTTCTTGACAGGGGGCGGCACTGAAGCTTTCTTT. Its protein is CASSFLTGGGTEAFF.